This is a list of T cell receptor beta chains from one sample in a study of cytomegalovirus exposure and HLA in healthy donors. Measured with immunoSEQ multiplex PCR; TCRdb has only the in-frame clones, and not every one. The data contain around 120,000 clones, around 79% of them seen just once; the ten biggest clones take up about 6%. The specimen sequenced was PBMCs. These receptors all stem from a woman in her thirties or forties in good health and CMV-seronegative. The conserved cysteine and the conserved F or W are not part of the CDR3 here.

v_call	j_call	cdr3_aa
TRBV28	TRBJ2-7	ASTRDTPLREQY
TRBV10-2	TRBJ1-5	ASMATGNQPQH
TRBV5-8	TRBJ2-7	ASRPAGQYQNEQY
TRBV15	TRBJ2-7	ATSRAMGQQY
TRBV11-2	TRBJ2-2	ASSLEAGAPGELF
TRBV5-1	TRBJ2-7	ASSQGRLHEQY
TRBV4-3	TRBJ1-1	ASSHDTGDEAF
TRBV28	TRBJ2-7	ASSLTYGQSYYEQY
TRBV5-1	TRBJ2-5	ASSSAGRGSETQY
TRBV28	TRBJ1-4	ASLPSDINEKLF
TRBV6-1	TRBJ2-5	ASNRENSETQY
TRBV20-1	TRBJ2-3	SARAADTQY
TRBV7-2	TRBJ2-3	ASSLGSSGSADTQY
TRBV28	TRBJ1-2	ASSLRQGTLYGYT
TRBV29-1	TRBJ2-3	SVDAGVGTQY
TRBV7-9	TRBJ1-4	ASSLGRGEKLF
TRBV11-2	NA	ASSHETGAEQY
TRBV28	NA	ASSSSGTYEQY
TRBV28	TRBJ1-4	ASSFSLWQEKLF
TRBV6-1	TRBJ2-2	ASSDTGRRGRIGELF
TRBV4-2	TRBJ1-5	ASSQDMAGEGQPQH
TRBV5-1	TRBJ1-3	ASSLQVSGNTIY
TRBV15	TRBJ1-2	ATSRDTVYGYT
TRBV5-1	TRBJ2-5	ASFLTGAQETQY
TRBV6-4	TRBJ1-1	ASSVGPTMV
TRBV18	TRBJ1-2	ASSPLSDSNYGYT
TRBV4-3	TRBJ2-6	ASSQDLIRGPLSGANVLT
TRBV5-6	TRBJ2-3	ASSPPPGLAGDTQY
TRBV4-3	TRBJ2-7	ASSLTPGQGGEQY
TRBV5-6	TRBJ2-7	ASSAGQAYEQY
TRBV5-6	TRBJ1-5	ASSLARQGNQPQH
TRBV10-3	TRBJ1-1	AIGDRGSYTEAF
TRBV6-1	TRBJ1-2	ASSEQGTYPNYGYT
TRBV6-5	TRBJ2-5	ASRRDRRRQETQY
TRBV4-1	TRBJ2-1	ASSPSGGGPYNEQF
TRBV7-2	TRBJ2-5	ASTTGTSGRTETQY
TRBV18	TRBJ1-1	ASSPVDMLATEAF
TRBV4-3	TRBJ2-7	ASSQRLTGDSPYEQY
TRBV28	TRBJ1-1	ASSSEVARAF
TRBV6-6	TRBJ1-2	ASSYSAGGYGYT
TRBV6-1	TRBJ2-1	ASTPVGVVNEQF
TRBV5-1	TRBJ2-6	ASSLWGGGGSGANVLT
TRBV27	TRBJ1-4	ASSLSQTTNEKLF
TRBV5-8	TRBJ1-5	ASSLVFPGGQPQH
TRBV2	TRBJ2-1	ASSPEGLAGGFSYNEQF
TRBV27	TRBJ1-5	ASSYSQGAHQPQH
TRBV5-1	TRBJ2-3	ASSASGFGTDTQY
TRBV7-2	TRBJ1-5	ASSSDRGNQPQH
TRBV7-2	TRBJ2-7	ASSPERPGTGFYEQY
TRBV27	TRBJ1-5	ASSSRGGSGSNQPQH
TRBV7-2	TRBJ2-7	ASSLRQYDDEQY
TRBV5-1	TRBJ1-1	ASSWTDNTEAF
TRBV10-3	TRBJ1-1	AIRASQGRGANKAF
TRBV11-2	TRBJ1-1	ASSSQGWVTEAF
TRBV18	TRBJ1-1	ASSQQGAAF
TRBV6-6	TRBJ2-1	ASNAGGGGEQF
TRBV6-5	TRBJ2-3	ASSYSGPTDTQY